The 21 T cell receptor beta chains below all came from one sample that was sequenced in a study of cytomegalovirus exposure and HLA in healthy donors. Use of 60 Vbeta and 13 Jbeta primers characterized the PCR. This table comes from immunoSEQ multiplex PCR, and its TCRdb copy is limited to in-frame clones, with some not included. Of around 100,000 clones in the sample, 63% were seen once. The specimen sequenced was PBMCs. The source is a human donor in good health.

V and J are TRBV19 and TRBJ2-3; 8 bases agree with TRBD2. The germline V gene encodes CDR1 LNHDA and CDR2 SQIVND (reference sequence). V dropped 5 bases and J dropped 3; count of bases not matched to a gene: 10. There are 16 residues in the CDR3. As DNA, the CDR3 is TGTGCCAGTAGTCTTCCCGGGGGCGGGGGGACAGATACGCAGTATTTT. Encoded protein: CASSLPGGGGTDTQYF.

This chain uses TRBV15 with TRBJ2-7, with D possibly TRBD2 on 5 matching bases. CDR1 and CDR2 from the germline V gene are LNHNV and YYDKDF (reference sequence). Trimming stripped 2 bases from V and 2 bases from J, with 16 bases between. The CDR3 sequence is 16 residues long. CDR3 DNA sequence: TGTGCCACCAGCAGAACTAGGGAGTCGCTGACCTACGAGCAGTACTTC. Its translation is CATSRTRESLTYEQYF.

This sequence joins TRBV28 and TRBJ2-5, with D uncertain. V lost 6 bases, J lost 5 bases, and 22 bases lay in between. The CDR3 covers 16 residues. Germline CDR1 MDHEN, CDR2 SYDVKM. The CDR3 here is CASRDNRMGYSETQYF. DNA for the CDR3: TGTGCCAGCAGAGATAATAGAATGGGTTACAGCGAGACCCAGTACTTC. Combining the CDR3 with reference TRBV28 and TRBJ2-5 gives the whole variable domain DVKVTQSSRYLVKRTGEKVFLECVQDMDHENMFWYRQDPGLGLRLIYFSYDVKMKEKGDIPEGYSVSREKKERFSLILESASTNQTSMYLCASRDNRMGYSETQYFGPGTRLLVL.

This clone appeared a few times. The gene calls are TRBV29-1 and TRBJ2-3, with D perhaps TRBD1 (6 bases). This CDR3 contains 16 residues. Germline V CDR1 and CDR2: SQVTM, ANQGSEA. Trimming took off 0 bases at V and 1 base at J, with 14 bases between the two ends. The CDR3 bases are TGCAGCGTTGAAGATCAAGACAGGTATCGCACAGATACGCAGTATTTT. This encodes CSVEDQDRYRTDTQYF.

The chain has TRBV28 and TRBJ2-7; 12 bases are shared with TRBD2. The CDR3 has 16 residues. Per germline, CDR1 MDHEN and CDR2 SYDVKM. After removal of 6 bases from V and 5 bases from J, the junction contained 11 bases not matched to a gene. The CDR3 spells CASRRYASGRANEQYF. In nucleotides, the CDR3 is TGTGCCAGCAGGAGGTACGCTAGCGGGAGGGCCAACGAGCAGTACTTC.

The J gene is TRBJ2-3, the V gene TRBV19; 11 bases match TRBD2. The V gene end was trimmed by 8 bases and the J gene end by 4 bases; junction bases not matched to a gene: 5. CDR1 is LNHDA, CDR2 SQIVND, per germline (reference sequence). The CDR3 loop spans 14 amino acids. For the CDR3, the DNA is TGTGCCAGTTCTCTAGCGGGAGGCTCAGATACGCAGTATTTT. Its translation is CASSLAGGSDTQYF.

The genes are TRBV2 and TRBJ2-7; 9 nucleotides agree with TRBD1. The CDR3 extends over 14 amino acids. Germline trimming cut 7 bases from V and 2 bases from J; bases unmatched to any gene: 6. Per germline, CDR1 SNHLY and CDR2 FYNNEI. CDR3 nucleotides: TGTGCCAGCAAGAGCGGGACAGGGCCCTACGAGCAGTACTTC. Translated, it gives CASKSGTGPYEQYF.

This chain joins TRBV29-1 and TRBJ1-1; maybe TRBD1 (6 bases). Per germline, CDR1 SQVTM and CDR2 ANQGSEA. Trimming removed 4 bases from V and 5 bases from J, with 14 bases in between. The CDR3 has 13 amino acids. The CDR3 here is CSVGAGAGTEAFF. DNA for the CDR3: TGCAGCGTTGGGGCGGGGGCGGGGACTGAAGCTTTCTTT. Drawing the rest from reference TRBV29-1 and TRBJ1-1, the complete variable domain is SAVISQKPSRDICQRGTSLTIQCQVDSQVTMMFWYRQQPGQSLTLIATANQGSEATYESGFVIDKFPISRPNLTFSTLTVSNMSPEDSSIYLCSVGAGAGTEAFFGQGTRLTVV.

The chain combines TRBV6-1 with TRBJ2-7; D remains unclear. The germline CDR1 and CDR2 sequences are MNHNS and SASEGT. The CDR3 covers 12 residues. Between the trimmed V and J ends, which lost 2 bases and 3 bases, there was a span of 5 bases. CDR3 loop: CASSETYYEQYF. CDR3 DNA: TGTGCCAGCAGTGAAACTTACTACGAGCAGTACTTC.

The chain combines TRBV19 with TRBJ2-1; possible D gene TRBD1, 5 bases. This CDR3 region has 13 residues. V was clipped by 4 bases and J by 6 bases, with 10 bases between them. Germline lookup yields CDR1 LNHDA and CDR2 SQIVND (reference sequence). CDR3 sequence (DNA): TGTGCCAGTAGTACAAGACAGACCAATGAGCAGTTCTTC. This encodes CASSTRQTNEQFF.

The gene calls are TRBV9 and TRBJ1-3; tentative D call: TRBD1 (5 bases). Germline V gene sequence: CDR1 SGDLS, CDR2 YYNGEE. Trimming took 2 bases from V and 0 from J, leaving 9 bases between them. The CDR3 is 15 amino acids. CDR3 in DNA: TGTGCCAGCAGCGTCGACAGTAGCTCTGGAAACACCATATATTTT. Translated, it gives CASSVDSSSGNTIYF. Drawing the rest from reference TRBV9 and TRBJ1-3, the complete variable domain is DSGVTQTPKHLITATGQRVTLRCSPRSGDLSVYWYQQSLDQGLQFLIQYYNGEERAKGNILERFSAQQFPDLHSELNLSSLELGDSALYFCASSVDSSSGNTIYFGEGSWLTVV.

V usage is TRBV2 and J usage is TRBJ2-7; 11 nucleotides line up with TRBD1. J was trimmed by 2 bases and V by 4 bases; bases with no gene match: 4. Germline V gives CDR1 SNHLY, CDR2 FYNNEI. This CDR3 comprises 15 residues. The CDR3 nucleotides are TGTGCCAGCAGTGTGGGACAGGGGGGCGCCTACGAGCAGTACTTC. Protein product: CASSVGQGGAYEQYF.

V is TRBV9 and J is TRBJ2-1; 13 positions agree with TRBD2. CDR3 length: 15 amino acids. The trim removed 3 bases at V and 9 bases at J, leaving 6 bases unmatched. The germline V gene encodes CDR1 SGDLS and CDR2 YYNGEE. DNA of the CDR3: TGTGCCAGCAGCGGGGGACTAGCGGGAATGGCTGAGCAGTTCTTC. Translation gives CASSGGLAGMAEQFF.

The count of this clone is one. This rearrangement joins TRBV6-1 to TRBJ1-1; D is unresolved. Germline V gene lookup returns CDR1 MNHNS and CDR2 SASEGT. The V and J ends lost 6 bases and 0 bases respectively, with 14 bases between them. The CDR3 spans 15 residues. DNA of the CDR3: TGTGCCAGCAGGTGGGCAGACAAGATGAACACTGAAGCTTTCTTT. As protein: CASRWADKMNTEAFF.

V usage is TRBV28 and J usage is TRBJ2-1; D perhaps matches TRBD1 (5 bases). The CDR3 totals 13 residues. V dropped 6 bases and J dropped 4 bases, with 10 bases sitting between them. Germline CDR1 MDHEN, CDR2 SYDVKM. CDR3 sequence reads: CASSIRQYNEQFF. As DNA, the CDR3 is TGTGCCAGCAGCATCAGACAGTACAATGAGCAGTTCTTC.

This clone was seen a few times. The chain uses TRBV28 and TRBJ1-5; 7 bases align to TRBD1. The V and J ends lost 7 bases and 5 bases, in that order; junction bases with no gene match: 11. The CDR3 has 15 residues. Per the germline V gene, CDR1 is MDHEN and CDR2 is SYDVKM. The CDR3 DNA is TGTGCCAGCAAGAAACAGGGGAGGATTGATCAGCCCCAGCATTTT. Amino acid sequence: CASKKQGRIDQPQHF. Looking up the rest from reference TRBV28 and TRBJ1-5 gives the full variable domain: DVKVTQSSRYLVKRTGEKVFLECVQDMDHENMFWYRQDPGLGLRLIYFSYDVKMKEKGDIPEGYSVSREKKERFSLILESASTNQTSMYLCASKKQGRIDQPQHFGDGTRLSIL.

The genes are TRBV19 and TRBJ1-1; D is undetermined. V lost 4 bases to trimming and J lost 1 base, with 19 bases between them. Germline-derived CDR1 and CDR2 are LNHDA and SQIVND (reference sequence). The CDR3 loop spans 17 amino acids. The CDR3 region has the DNA TGTGCCAGTAGTACACCTTTTACGGGTTATCAGAACACTGAAGCTTTCTTT. Translating gives CASSTPFTGYQNTEAFF.

The V and J genes are TRBV19 and TRBJ1-4, with D perhaps TRBD1 (6 bases). Germline CDR1 is LNHDA and CDR2 is SQIVND (reference sequence). Between the trimmed V and J ends, which lost 8 bases and 4 bases, there was a span of 8 bases. The CDR3 has 12 residues. This chain's CDR3 is CASRTVNEKLFF. CDR3 nucleotide sequence: TGTGCCAGTCGGACAGTTAATGAAAAACTGTTTTTT. The full variable domain, in which reference TRBV19 and TRBJ1-4 provide the parts outside the CDR3, is DGGITQSPKYLFRKEGQNVTLSCEQNLNHDAMYWYRQDPGQGLRLIYYSQIVNDFQKGDIAEGYSVSREKKESFPLTVTSAQKNPTAFYLCASRTVNEKLFFGSGTQLSVL.

The chain employs TRBV9 and TRBJ2-5; 8 bases map to TRBD2. Per the germline V gene, CDR1 is SGDLS and CDR2 is YYNGEE. The CDR3 contains 14 residues. With 7 bases clipped from V and 5 bases from J, the junction kept 10 bases outside the gene matches. This chain's CDR3 is CASAAGGGRETQYF. The CDR3 DNA follows: TGTGCCAGCGCGGCGGGGGGTGGGCGGGAGACCCAGTACTTC. Looking up the rest from reference TRBV9 and TRBJ2-5 gives the full variable domain: DSGVTQTPKHLITATGQRVTLRCSPRSGDLSVYWYQQSLDQGLQFLIQYYNGEERAKGNILERFSAQQFPDLHSELNLSSLELGDSALYFCASAAGGGRETQYFGPGTRLLVL.

For the CDR3, the DNA is TGTGCCAGCAGTCGCCCCCCTAACTACGAGCAGTACTTC. It translates to CASSRPPNYEQYF. This sequence joins TRBV28 and TRBJ2-7; D is ambiguous. V was pared by 5 bases and J by 3 bases, with 11 bases between. CDR3 length equals 13 residues. In germline, CDR1 is MDHEN, CDR2 SYDVKM.

The gene calls are TRBV27 and TRBJ2-7; a possible D gene is TRBD1 (6 bases). Germline V gene lookup returns CDR1 MNHEY and CDR2 SMNVEV (reference sequence). V lost 0 bases to trimming and J lost 2 bases, with 11 bases between them. The CDR3 extends over 15 amino acids. The CDR3 DNA follows: TGTGCCAGCAGTTTATCCGGGACACTAACCTACGAGCAGTACTTC. The encoded protein is CASSLSGTLTYEQYF.